This T cell receptor (beta chain) was retrieved from a study of cytomegalovirus exposure and HLA in healthy donors. The PCR employed 60 Vbeta primers together with 13 Jbeta primers. Profiling relied on immunoSEQ multiplex PCR, and the TCRdb table lists in-frame clones only, not all of them. The sample lists approximately 81,000 clones, around four fifths occurring once. Study-level points and caveats: Rarity held for most TCR sequences, but there were some public TCRs that occurred in many donors. A highly shared variant cluster was judged a likely technical artifact. Among CMV-associated TCR beta chains, most appeared HLA-restricted in a later analysis.

Regarding this clone: The antigen is unknown. A junction end diverges from the germline sequence, so it may reflect a read error.

This CDR3 comprises 15 residues. CDR1 and CDR2 from the germline V gene are SSHAT and FNYEAQ (reference sequence). Sequencing was performed on PBMCs. This receptor was taken from a woman between 50 and 59 years old in good health and CMV-seropositive. The chain combines TRBV7-7 with TRBJ2-1; TRBD2 agrees at 12 bases. In nucleotides, the CDR3 is TGTGCTAGCAGCCCATCGACTAGCGGGAGCGGTGAGCAGTTCTTC. Its protein is CASSPSTSGSGEQFF.